A selection of T cell receptor beta chains follows, all from one sample in a study of blood T cell repertoires in COVID-19. Sequencing used immunoSEQ multiplex PCR; TCRdb keeps in-frame clones, though not all of them. The top ten hold roughly an eighth of the sample, which has approximately 52,000 clones, 80% to 95% seen once. What was sequenced was peripheral blood. These receptors were collected from a human donor with active COVID-19. The donor label of this sample is uncertain. Both conserved end residues are part of each CDR3. D genes are given only for firm matches. Size tells how often a clone was seen (once, few, many) or the class of an expanded clone, and some rows leave it out.

TGTGCCAGCAGCTTATGGGGCAGCACAGATACGCAGTATTTT,CASSLWGSTDTQYF,TRBV7-3,TRBJ2-3,-,-
TGTGCCAGTCGAAAAGCGGGGGGGCTACAAGAGACCCAGTACTTC,CASRKAGGLQETQYF,TRBV19,TRBJ2-5,-,TRBD2
TGTGCCAGCAGTGAAGCCCAGGGGGCAACTAATGAAAAACTGTTTTTT,CASSEAQGATNEKLFF,TRBV6-1,TRBJ1-4,-,TRBD1
TGTGCTAGTGGACCCCCCCTGACAGGGAGCACCGGGGAGCTGTTTTTT,CASGPPLTGSTGELFF,TRBV12-5,TRBJ2-2,-,TRBD1
TGTGCCAGCAGCCCCAGGGGAGGGGACACTGAAGCTTTCTTT,CASSPRGGDTEAFF,TRBV7-2,TRBJ1-1,-,-
TGTGCCAGCAGCCCCCAGGGGGCCCCAGGGGCACCCCTCCACTTT,CASSPQGAPGAPLHF,TRBV7-6,TRBJ1-6,-,TRBD1
TGTGCCAGTAGTGGACAGGGGGCGTATAATTCACCCCTCCACTTT,CASSGQGAYNSPLHF,TRBV19,TRBJ1-6,-,TRBD1
TGTGCCAGTACTGACAGGGGTACAGATACGCAGTATTTT,CASTDRGTDTQYF,TRBV19,TRBJ2-3,once,TRBD1
TGTGCCAGCAGCTCCCGGGACAGGGGGAGGTACGAGCAGTACTTC,CASSSRDRGRYEQYF,TRBV5-6,TRBJ2-7,-,TRBD1
TGCAGCGCCCGACAGGTTAAGCAGTTCTTC,CSARQVKQFF,TRBV29-1,TRBJ2-1,-,-
TGTGCCAGCAGCGTCGGGCTGCGACTAGCGGAGGAGACCCAGTACTTC,CASSVGLRLAEETQYF,TRBV9,TRBJ2-5,-,TRBD2
TGTGCCAGCAGCTTAGTTCCCCAGGGGATCAATGAGCAGTTCTTC,CASSLVPQGINEQFF,TRBV11-2,TRBJ2-1,-,-
TGTGCCAGCAGCGGAGGGACTAGCGGGGGGGGCTCCTACAATGAGCAGTTCTTC,CASSGGTSGGGSYNEQFF,TRBV7-8,TRBJ2-1,-,TRBD2
TGTGCCACCAGTGACCCGGGACAGGACTATGGCTACACCTTC,CATSDPGQDYGYTF,TRBV24-1,TRBJ1-2,-,TRBD1
TGCGCCAGCAGCTTCGGGACTAGCGTACAAGAGACCCAGTACTTC,CASSFGTSVQETQYF,TRBV5-1,TRBJ2-5,-,TRBD2